These 21 T cell receptor beta chains originate from one sample sequenced in a study of T cell responses to AZD1222 COVID-19 vaccine. Produced via immunoSEQ multiplex PCR; TCRdb's table is partial and in-frame only. The sample includes 100,000 to 150,000 clones, 87% seen only once; the top ten take about 10%. The sample in question was peripheral blood, obtained on day 0 of AZD1222 vaccination. Receptor source: an adult in good health.

This CDR3 reads CARSLDSLDEQFF. The DNA for the CDR3 is TGTGCCAGAAGCTTGGATTCGCTGGATGAGCAGTTCTTC. This chain joins TRBV5-3 and TRBJ2-1; D not resolved. TRBV5-3 is flagged as an ORF with uncertain function. V lost 0 bases to trimming and J lost 8 bases, with 9 bases between them. The CDR3 length is 13 residues.

The V gene is TRBV7-2, the J gene TRBJ2-3, with D uncertain. The CDR3 extends over 11 amino acids. Germline V gene sequence: CDR1 SGHTA, CDR2 FQGNSA. V dropped 3 bases and J dropped 5 bases, with 3 bases sitting between them. CDR3 bases: TGTGCCAGCAGCTTCATAGATACGCAGTATTTT. Encoded protein: CASSFIDTQYF.

The chain employs TRBV11-3 and TRBJ1-1; weak D call: TRBD1 (6 bases). Germline V gene sequence: CDR1 SGHNT, CDR2 YENEEA. The CDR3 runs 17 residues. Deletions cut 7 bases from V and 0 bases from J, with 21 bases between. The CDR3 loop reads CASTDLQGGPLNTEAFF. The DNA for the CDR3 is TGTGCCAGCACCGACCTCCAAGGGGGACCCTTGAACACTGAAGCTTTCTTT.

V usage is TRBV27 and J usage is TRBJ1-2, with 9 bases that match TRBD1. The CDR3 loop spans 16 amino acids. Trimming removed 3 bases from V and 0 bases from J; junction bases left unmatched: 5. Germline V CDR1 and CDR2: MNHEY, SMNVEV (reference sequence). The CDR3 here is CASSFTGGRTNYGYTF. In DNA, the CDR3 is TGTGCCAGCAGTTTCACAGGGGGCCGGACTAACTATGGCTACACCTTC.

The chain carries TRBV7-3 and TRBJ2-3; D call uncertain. V shed 3 bases and J shed 0 bases, with 7 bases lying between them. CDR1 and CDR2 from the germline V gene are SGHTA and FQGTGA. The CDR3 spans 14 residues. CDR3 in DNA: TGTGCCAGCAGCTTTTCTAGTAGCACAGATACGCAGTATTTT. Translation: CASSFSSSTDTQYF. Full variable domain (rest looked up from reference TRBV7-3 and TRBJ2-3): GAGVSQTPSNKVTEKGKYVELRCDPISGHTALYWYRQSLGQGPEFLIYFQGTGAADDSGLPNDRFFAVRPEGSVSTLKIQRTERGDSAVYLCASSFSSSTDTQYFGPGTRLTVL.

The chain is built from TRBV5-1 and TRBJ2-1; D remains unclear. CDR1 SGHRS and CDR2 YFSETQ come from the germline V gene. The CDR3 is 17 residues long. Trimming shortened V by 4 bases and J by 4 bases, and 21 bases separated the two germline ends. This CDR3 is CASSLTARTQVYNEQFF. The DNA for the CDR3 is TGCGCCAGCAGCCTCACTGCACGGACCCAGGTATACAATGAGCAGTTCTTC.

This chain links TRBV4-2 with TRBJ1-2; D gene uncertain. Trimming stripped 0 bases from V and 4 bases from J, with 9 bases between. Germline V CDR1 and CDR2: LGHNA, YNFKEQ. The length of the CDR3 is 14 residues. CDR3 residues: CASSQDRVLYGYTF. DNA for the CDR3: TGTGCCAGCAGCCAAGATCGGGTCCTCTATGGCTACACCTTC.

V gene TRBV5-1 combines with J gene TRBJ1-2; TRBD1 might be the D (6 bases). V was clipped by 0 bases and J by 2 bases, with 20 bases between them. Germline CDR1 is SGHRS and CDR2 is YFSETQ. This CDR3 is built from 18 residues. CDR3 DNA: TGCGCCAGCAGCTTGGACCAGAAAAAAGGGGGGGAGAACTATGGCTACACCTTC. The encoded protein is CASSLDQKKGGENYGYTF.

The V call is TRBV2, the J call TRBJ1-2, with a tentative D call TRBD1 (5 bases). CDR3 length: 13 residues. Germline assignment: CDR1 SNHLY and CDR2 FYNNEI. The V end was cut by 8 bases, the J end by 8 bases, with 18 bases between. The CDR3 sequence is CASRQAGLGGYTF. The CDR3 nucleotides read TGTGCCAGCCGACAAGCGGGGCTCGGCGGCTACACCTTC.

This clone has more than one count but fewer than ten. This chain connects TRBV4-3 to TRBJ2-7, with D possibly matching TRBD1 (6 bases). This CDR3 has 13 amino acids. V was clipped by 2 bases and J by 2 bases, with 7 bases between them. Germline V gene lookup returns CDR1 LGHNA and CDR2 YSLEER. CDR3 in amino acids: CASSQWTAYEQYF. CDR3 bases: TGCGCCAGCAGCCAATGGACAGCCTACGAGCAGTACTTC.

This chain links TRBV7-3 with TRBJ2-1; 11 bases line up with TRBD1. The germline V gene encodes CDR1 SGHTA and CDR2 FQGTGA. The trim removed 0 bases at V and 7 bases at J, leaving 5 bases unmatched. The CDR3 contains 16 residues. The CDR3 coding sequence is TGTGCCAGCAGCTTAACGGGGACAGGGGGTAGGAATGAGCAGTTCTTC. The encoded protein is CASSLTGTGGRNEQFF.

This chain joins TRBV2 and TRBJ1-1; possibly TRBD1 for D (5 bases). V gave up 6 bases and J gave up 5 bases, with 22 bases separating them. There are 16 residues in the CDR3. The germline gives CDR1 SNHLY, CDR2 FYNNEI. The CDR3 loop is CASRRPRGADMTEAFF. The CDR3 DNA reads as TGTGCCAGCAGGCGACCTAGGGGAGCGGATATGACTGAAGCTTTCTTT.

The V gene is TRBV3-1 (or the pseudogene TRBV3-2), the J gene TRBJ2-3; 12 positions agree with TRBD2. The germline CDR1 and CDR2 sequences are LGHDT and YNNKEL (reference sequence). J was trimmed by 0 bases and V by 0 bases; bases with no gene match: 7. This CDR3 is built from 19 residues. The CDR3 is CASSQETSGGGLSTDTQYF. As DNA, the CDR3 is TGTGCCAGCAGCCAAGAGACTAGCGGGGGAGGACTCAGCACAGATACGCAGTATTTT.

In this sample, this clone turned up a few times. The chain couples TRBV7-9 to TRBJ1-2; D might be TRBD1 (5 bases). The V end was cut by 1 base, the J end by 4 bases, with 13 bases between. The CDR3 has 15 residues. In germline, CDR1 is SEHNR, CDR2 FQNEAQ (reference sequence). CDR3 nucleotide sequence: TGTGCCAGCAGCTTAGAGGACACCTGGGGCTATGGCTACACCTTC. Its translation is CASSLEDTWGYGYTF.

The rearrangement joins TRBV12-5 to TRBJ1-2, with TRBD1 as a possible D gene (6 bases). CDR3 length: 14 residues. V dropped 6 bases and J dropped 8 bases, with 19 bases sitting between them. Germline V gene sequence: CDR1 LGHNT, CDR2 FRNRAP. The CDR3 coding sequence is TGTGCTAGTGGACCGGCCCGAAACAGGGACGGCTACACCTTC. Protein product: CASGPARNRDGYTF.

This rearrangement joins TRBV2 to TRBJ1-1; D gene unclear. Germline V gene data show CDR1 as SNHLY and CDR2 as FYNNEI. V lost 6 bases, J lost 0 bases, and 8 bases lay in between. The CDR3 is 13 residues long. The CDR3 loop reads CASSSQMNTEAFF. As DNA, the CDR3 is TGTGCCAGCAGCTCCCAGATGAACACTGAAGCTTTCTTT.

The gene calls are TRBV28 and TRBJ1-4; the D gene is possibly TRBD1 (6 bases). The CDR3 covers 14 residues. Trimming pared 6 bases from V and 8 bases from J, leaving 16 bases between. Germline lookup yields CDR1 MDHEN and CDR2 SYDVKM. CDR3 residues: CASRPVGTQEKLFF. CDR3 sequence (DNA): TGTGCCAGCAGACCTGTCGGGACACAAGAAAAACTGTTTTTT.

The J gene is TRBJ1-1, the V gene TRBV5-6; 7 nucleotides line up with TRBD1. This CDR3 has 15 amino acids. CDR1 is SGHDT, CDR2 YYEEEE, per germline. V was clipped by 4 bases and J by 0 bases; unmatched bases: 6. CDR3: CASSIQGTLNTEAFF. Written as DNA, the CDR3 is TGTGCCAGCAGCATACAGGGGACCCTGAACACTGAAGCTTTCTTT.

The V call is TRBV7-3, the J call TRBJ1-1, with TRBD1 matching over 7 bases. CDR1 and CDR2 from the germline V gene are SGHTA and FQGTGA. CDR3 length: 14 residues. The V gene end was trimmed by 4 bases and the J gene end by 2 bases; junction bases not matched to a gene: 4. The DNA for the CDR3 is TGTGCCAGCAGCTCGACAGGGCTCAACACTGAAGCTTTCTTT. Protein sequence: CASSSTGLNTEAFF.

The chain recombines TRBV5-1 with TRBJ2-2; 7 bases fit TRBD2. Germline trimming cut 0 bases from V and 7 bases from J; bases unmatched to any gene: 9. The CDR3 is made up of 16 amino acids. Per the germline V gene, CDR1 is SGHRS and CDR2 is YFSETQ. CDR3 in amino acids: CASSLGGGTGVGELFF. In DNA, the CDR3 is TGCGCCAGCAGCTTGGGCGGGGGAACCGGCGTCGGGGAGCTGTTTTTT. Complete variable domain (other parts from reference TRBV5-1 and TRBJ2-2): KAGVTQTPRYLIKTRGQQVTLSCSPISGHRSVSWYQQTPGQGLQFLFEYFSETQRNKGNFPGRFSGRQFSNSRSEMNVSTLELGDSALYLCASSLGGGTGVGELFFGEGSRLTVL.

The V and J genes are TRBV12-5 and TRBJ1-4; no clear D gene. Looked up from germline, CDR1 is LGHNT and CDR2 is FRNRAP. V lost 4 bases to trimming and J lost 3 bases, with 15 bases between them. The CDR3 consists of 16 residues. The CDR3, as DNA: TGTGCTAGTGGTTCTACCGAGCTCGGGGCTAATGAAAAACTGTTTTTT. It specifies CASGSTELGANEKLFF. The full variable domain, completed using reference TRBV12-5 and TRBJ1-4, is DARVTQTPRHKVTEMGQEVTMRCQPILGHNTVFWYRQTMMQGLELLAYFRNRAPLDDSGMPKDRFSAEMPDATLATLKIQPSEPRDSAVYFCASGSTELGANEKLFFGSGTQLSVL.